The 23 T cell receptor beta chains given below trace back to one sample, sequenced in a study of blood T cell repertoires in COVID-19. Profiling relied on immunoSEQ multiplex PCR, and the TCRdb table lists in-frame clones only, not all of them. This sample has fewer than 200,000 clones, with more than 70% found just once. Material for sequencing was PBMCs or T cells enriched from blood (not recorded which). The receptors shown here come from a man between 60 and 70 years old who had recovered from COVID-19.

This chain joins TRBV7-8 and TRBJ1-3, with D tentatively TRBD1 (6 bases). This CDR3 is built from 17 residues. Trimming took off 5 bases at V and 0 bases at J, with 17 bases between the two ends. Germline CDR1 is SGHVS and CDR2 is FQNEAQ. This CDR3 reads CASSPRHRDYSGNTIYF. The CDR3 DNA sequence: TGTGCCAGCAGCCCCCGTCACAGGGACTACTCTGGAAACACCATATATTTT.

The rearrangement links TRBV11-2 to TRBJ2-7; TRBD2 might be the D (6 bases). The germline CDR1 and CDR2 sequences are SGHAT and FQNNGV. V was pared by 5 bases and J by 2 bases, with 13 bases between. The CDR3 totals 14 residues. The CDR3 reads CASSPRTGAYEQYF. CDR3 coding DNA: TGTGCCAGCAGCCCTCGGACGGGGGCCTACGAGCAGTACTTC.

The chain uses TRBV10-3 and TRBJ2-5, with 7 positions matching TRBD1. V gave up 2 bases and J gave up 5 bases; unmatched junction bases: 8. The CDR3 is 15 residues long. Germline V gives CDR1 ENHRY, CDR2 SYGVKD. This CDR3 is CAISEPLGGSETQYF. The CDR3 DNA reads TGTGCCATCAGTGAGCCGCTAGGGGGCTCGGAGACCCAGTACTTC.

The chain employs TRBV5-1 and TRBJ2-2; TRBD1 agrees at 7 bases. The V segment lost 3 bases and the J segment 2 bases; nucleotides outside the gene matches: 10. CDR1 SGHRS and CDR2 YFSETQ come from the germline V gene. The CDR3 runs 17 residues. The CDR3 DNA is TGCGCCAGCAGCTCCGTTCCAGGACAGGCTAACACCGGGGAGCTGTTTTTT. Protein: CASSSVPGQANTGELFF.

The V call is TRBV5-1, the J call TRBJ1-6, with 8 bases fitting TRBD1. The CDR3 spans 14 residues. The ends lost 1 base at V and 14 bases at J; junction bases unmatched: 8. Germline V lookup: CDR1 SGHRS, CDR2 YFSETQ. CDR3: CASSLSGTGETLHF. The CDR3 DNA is TGCGCCAGCAGCTTGAGTGGGACAGGAGAAACCCTCCACTTT.

This chain links TRBV14 with TRBJ2-2; tentatively, D is TRBD1 (5 bases). V lost 7 bases, J lost 3 bases, and 24 bases lay in between. CDR3 size: 18 residues. Per germline, CDR1 SGHDN and CDR2 FVKESK. The CDR3, as DNA: TGTGCCAGCACCCCAAGAAATGGGCAGGGTGGTTACACCGGGGAGCTGTTTTTT. Translated: CASTPRNGQGGYTGELFF.

The chain joins TRBV4-1 to TRBJ2-2; D gene ambiguous. Germline CDR1 MGHRA, CDR2 YSYEKL. V was cut by 1 base and J by 0 bases, with 15 bases left in between. CDR3 length: 18 amino acids. This chain's CDR3 is CASSQGLFGFSNTGELFF. In DNA form, the CDR3 reads TGCGCCAGCAGCCAAGGACTCTTTGGTTTTTCGAACACCGGGGAGCTGTTTTTT.

The chain is built from TRBV28 and TRBJ2-7, with a possible D match to TRBD1 (7 bases). Germline V gene lookup returns CDR1 MDHEN and CDR2 SYDVKM. This CDR3 is built from 17 residues. Trimming shortened V by 5 bases and J by 0 bases, and 20 bases separated the two germline ends. The CDR3, as DNA: TGTGCCAGCAGTAGCCCCGGCGGGACAGCGAGCTCCTACGAGCAGTACTTC. Its protein product is CASSSPGGTASSYEQYF.

The chain is built from TRBV30 and TRBJ1-6; 9 nucleotides line up with TRBD1. The CDR3 extends over 14 amino acids. CDR1 and CDR2 from the germline V gene are GTSNPN and SVGIG (reference sequence). Trimming removed 4 bases from V and 6 bases from J; junction bases left unmatched: 4. The CDR3 protein is CAWMEDRGNSPLHF. DNA of the CDR3: TGTGCCTGGATGGAGGACAGGGGTAATTCACCCCTCCACTTT. The variable domain in full, completed from reference TRBV30 and TRBJ1-6, reads SQTIHQWPATLVQPVGSPLSLECTVEGTSNPNLYWYRQAAGRGLQLLFYSVGIGQISSEVPQNLSASRPQDRQFILSSKKLLLSDSGFYLCAWMEDRGNSPLHFGNGTRLTVT.

The rearrangement joins TRBV5-6 to TRBJ2-7, with 9 bases fitting TRBD1. Per the germline V gene, CDR1 is SGHDT and CDR2 is YYEEEE. CDR3 size: 17 residues. Germline trimming cut 3 bases from V and 4 bases from J; bases unmatched to any gene: 14. The CDR3 DNA sequence: TGTGCCAGCAGCTGGGTCTCAGGGACAGGGCTTCATTACGAGCAGTACTTC. Translating gives CASSWVSGTGLHYEQYF.

This sequence joins TRBV6-5 and TRBJ2-3; 8 bases align to TRBD1. Germline V lookup: CDR1 MNHEY, CDR2 SVGAGI. The CDR3 spans 15 residues. With V trimmed by 9 bases and J by 4 bases, 12 bases remained unmatched. This chain's CDR3 is CASTNRDRSPDTQYF. The CDR3 DNA is TGTGCCAGTACAAACCGGGACAGGTCGCCAGATACGCAGTATTTT.

The chain links TRBV27 to TRBJ1-2; 10 bases align to TRBD1. The ends lost 3 bases at V and 8 bases at J; junction bases unmatched: 0. Germline assignment: CDR1 MNHEY and CDR2 SMNVEV (reference sequence). The CDR3 covers 12 residues. The CDR3 DNA sequence: TGTGCCAGCAGTTTGACAGGGGGCGGCTACACCTTC. The encoded protein is CASSLTGGGYTF.

This clone was recorded once. This CDR3 is CASSFRLAGQYEQYF. CDR3 DNA: TGTGCCAGCAGCTTCAGACTAGCGGGGCAGTACGAGCAGTACTTC. V usage is TRBV11-2 and J usage is TRBJ2-7; 11 bases map to TRBD2. Unmatched junction bases numbered 5, after V lost 3 bases and J lost 4 bases. The CDR3 is 15 amino acids. The germline CDR1 and CDR2 sequences are SGHAT and FQNNGV.

CDR3 sequence reads: CASSPGVATYEQYF. CDR3 bases: TGTGCCAGCAGTCCCGGGGTGGCGACCTACGAGCAGTACTTC. The chain joins TRBV28 to TRBJ2-7; maybe TRBD2 (5 bases). From germline, CDR1 is MDHEN and CDR2 SYDVKM. V lost 5 bases and J lost 2, with 13 bases in between. CDR3 length: 14 residues. Combining the CDR3 with reference TRBV28 and TRBJ2-7 gives the whole variable domain DVKVTQSSRYLVKRTGEKVFLECVQDMDHENMFWYRQDPGLGLRLIYFSYDVKMKEKGDIPEGYSVSREKKERFSLILESASTNQTSMYLCASSPGVATYEQYFGPGTRLTVT.

This chain uses TRBV7-2 with TRBJ1-5; 8 bases fit TRBD1. This CDR3 contains 15 residues. Germline V lookup: CDR1 SGHTA, CDR2 FQGNSA. Trimming removed 3 bases from V and 2 bases from J; junction bases left unmatched: 3. CDR3 loop: CASSFRTGRNQPQHF. The CDR3 coding sequence is TGTGCCAGCAGCTTTCGGACAGGGCGCAATCAGCCCCAGCATTTT.

The chain is built from TRBV5-1 and TRBJ1-4; 10 positions agree with TRBD1. The CDR3 loop spans 15 amino acids. Germline V CDR1 and CDR2: SGHRS, YFSETQ. Trimming took 4 bases from V and 8 from J; bases not matched to a gene: 8. The CDR3 is CASSPRGTGEEKLFF. The CDR3 DNA sequence: TGCGCCAGCAGCCCGCGGGGGACAGGGGAAGAAAAACTGTTTTTT.

The rearrangement joins TRBV19 to TRBJ1-1, with D perhaps TRBD1 (6 bases). Trimming took off 6 bases at V and 6 bases at J, with 17 bases between the two ends. The CDR3 totals 14 residues. Per germline, CDR1 LNHDA and CDR2 SQIVND (reference sequence). CDR3 protein: CASRQKGVTPEAFF. Here the CDR3 DNA reads TGTGCCAGTAGGCAGAAGGGGGTTACCCCTGAAGCTTTCTTT.

About this clone itself: Sequence at one end of the junction differs from germline and may be a read error. The rearrangement links TRBV11-2 to TRBJ2-1; a possible D gene is TRBD2 (5 bases). Germline V gene lookup returns CDR1 SGHAT and CDR2 FQNNGV. This CDR3 spans 16 amino acids. The CDR3 here is CASSLVGGDSDNEQFF. DNA for the CDR3: TGTGCCAGCAGCTTAGTAGGAGGTGACTCCGACAATGAGCAGTTCTTC. The variable domain in full, completed from reference TRBV11-2 and TRBJ2-1, reads EAGVAQSPRYKIIEKRQSVAFWCNPISGHATLYWYQQILGQGPKLLIQFQNNGVVDDSQLPKDRFSAERLKGVDSTLKIQPAKLEDSAVYLCASSLVGGDSDNEQFFGPGTRLTVL.

This clone showed up just once. V and J are TRBV18 and TRBJ1-4, with a possible D match to TRBD1 (6 bases). V gave up 3 bases and J gave up 8 bases, with 7 bases separating them. This CDR3 has 12 amino acids. Germline CDR1 KGHSH, CDR2 LQKENI. Here the CDR3 reads CASSPQGEKLFF. The CDR3 coding sequence is TGTGCCAGCTCACCCCAGGGGGAAAAACTGTTTTTT.

This chain links TRBV7-6 with TRBJ1-4; D is undetermined. This CDR3 spans 15 amino acids. V lost 2 bases to trimming and J lost 8 bases, with 15 bases between them. The germline V gene encodes CDR1 SGHVS and CDR2 FNYEAQ. The CDR3 nucleotides read TGTGCCAGCAGCTTATTCCGAGGGCCGGCCGAAAAACTGTTTTTT. It specifies CASSLFRGPAEKLFF. Full variable domain (missing parts from reference TRBV7-6 and TRBJ1-4): GAGVSQSPRYKVTKRGQDVALRCDPISGHVSLYWYRQALGQGPEFLTYFNYEAQQDKSGLPNDRFSAERPEGSISTLTIQRTEQRDSAMYRCASSLFRGPAEKLFFGSGTQLSVL.

The genes are TRBV5-1 and TRBJ2-1, with 8 bases that match TRBD2. In germline, CDR1 is SGHRS, CDR2 YFSETQ. V lost 4 bases and J lost 3; bases outside the gene matches: 6. The CDR3 consists of 15 residues. The CDR3 region is CASSEEGTSYNEQFF. CDR3 bases: TGCGCCAGCAGCGAGGAGGGGACTAGCTACAATGAGCAGTTCTTC. Full variable domain (rest looked up from reference TRBV5-1 and TRBJ2-1): KAGVTQTPRYLIKTRGQQVTLSCSPISGHRSVSWYQQTPGQGLQFLFEYFSETQRNKGNFPGRFSGRQFSNSRSEMNVSTLELGDSALYLCASSEEGTSYNEQFFGPGTRLTVL.

The chain is built from TRBV3-1 (or the pseudogene TRBV3-2) and TRBJ2-7, with 8 bases lining up with TRBD1. The CDR3 sequence is 14 residues long. Germline V gives CDR1 LGHDT, CDR2 YNNKEL (reference sequence). Trimming cost V 3 bases and J 6 bases; bases outside gene matches: 7. Written as DNA, the CDR3 is TGTGCCAGCAGCCATACAGGACAGGGACCCGAGCAGTACTTC. As protein: CASSHTGQGPEQYF.

The chain combines TRBV28 with TRBJ2-3, with 9 bases that match TRBD2. The CDR3 consists of 16 residues. Germline CDR1 is MDHEN and CDR2 is SYDVKM. Germline trimming cut 5 bases from V and 0 bases from J; bases unmatched to any gene: 6. DNA of the CDR3: TGTGCCAGCAGTCCTCTAGCGGGACGTAGCACAGATACGCAGTATTTT. This codes for CASSPLAGRSTDTQYF.